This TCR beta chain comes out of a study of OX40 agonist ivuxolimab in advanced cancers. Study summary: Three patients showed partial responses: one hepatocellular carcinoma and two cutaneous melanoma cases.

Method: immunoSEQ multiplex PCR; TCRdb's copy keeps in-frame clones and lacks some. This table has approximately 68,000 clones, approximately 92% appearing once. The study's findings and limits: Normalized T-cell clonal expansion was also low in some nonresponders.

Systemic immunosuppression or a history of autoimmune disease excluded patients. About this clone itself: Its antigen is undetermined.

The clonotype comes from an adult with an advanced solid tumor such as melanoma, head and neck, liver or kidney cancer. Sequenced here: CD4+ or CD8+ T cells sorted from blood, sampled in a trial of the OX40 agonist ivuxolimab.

The CDR3 spells CASSLNEQYF. The CDR3 DNA reads as TGTGCCAGCAGCTTAAACGAGCAGTACTTC. This chain uses TRBV11-2 with TRBJ2-7, with D uncertain. Germline loops: CDR1 SGHAT, CDR2 FQNNGV. The ends were cut back, 2 bases at V and 5 bases at J, with 1 base in the middle. The CDR3 consists of 10 residues.